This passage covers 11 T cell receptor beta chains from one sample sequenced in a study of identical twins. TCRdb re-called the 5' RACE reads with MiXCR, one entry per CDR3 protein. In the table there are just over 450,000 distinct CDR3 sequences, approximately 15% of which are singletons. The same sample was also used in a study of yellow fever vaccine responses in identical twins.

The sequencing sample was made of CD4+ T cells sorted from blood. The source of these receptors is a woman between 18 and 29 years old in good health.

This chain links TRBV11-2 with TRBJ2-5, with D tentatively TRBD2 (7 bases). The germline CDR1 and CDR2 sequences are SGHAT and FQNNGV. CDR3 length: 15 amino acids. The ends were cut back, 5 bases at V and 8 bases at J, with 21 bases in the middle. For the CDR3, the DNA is TGTGCCAGCAGCACCGAACCGGGACGGGGGGCCACCCAGTACTTC. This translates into CASSTEPGRGATQYF.

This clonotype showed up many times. The chain's CDR3 is CASRRVGSSYNEQFF. The CDR3 nucleotides are TGTGCCAGCAGGCGGGTAGGGAGCTCCTACAATGAGCAGTTCTTC. The V and J genes are TRBV12-3 or TRBV12-4 and TRBJ2-1; tentatively, D is TRBD2 (5 bases). Trimming shortened V by 6 bases and J by 0 bases, and 12 bases separated the two germline ends. This CDR3 contains 15 residues.

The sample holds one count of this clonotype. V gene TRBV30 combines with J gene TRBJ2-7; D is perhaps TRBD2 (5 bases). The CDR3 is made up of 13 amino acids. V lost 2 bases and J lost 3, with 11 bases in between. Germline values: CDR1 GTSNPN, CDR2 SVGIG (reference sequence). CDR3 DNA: TGTGCCTGGAGTCGCGAGGGAATCTACGAGCAGTACTTC. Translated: CAWSREGIYEQYF.

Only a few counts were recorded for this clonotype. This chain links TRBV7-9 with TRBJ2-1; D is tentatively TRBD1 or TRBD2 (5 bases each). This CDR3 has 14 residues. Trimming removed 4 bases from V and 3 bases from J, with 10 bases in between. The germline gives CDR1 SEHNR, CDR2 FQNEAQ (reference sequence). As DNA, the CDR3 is TGTGCCAGCAGCTCCGGGGCCTACTACAATGAGCAGTTCTTC. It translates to CASSSGAYYNEQFF.

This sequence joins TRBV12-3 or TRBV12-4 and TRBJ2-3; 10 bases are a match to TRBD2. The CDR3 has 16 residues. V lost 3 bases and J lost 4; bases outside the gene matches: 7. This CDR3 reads CASSFRPAGGADTQYF. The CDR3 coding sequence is TGTGCCAGCAGTTTTCGCCCAGCGGGAGGGGCAGATACGCAGTATTTT.

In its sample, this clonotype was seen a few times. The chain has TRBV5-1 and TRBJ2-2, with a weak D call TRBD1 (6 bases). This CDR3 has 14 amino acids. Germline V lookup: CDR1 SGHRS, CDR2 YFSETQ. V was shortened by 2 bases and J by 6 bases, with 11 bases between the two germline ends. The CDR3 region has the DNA TGCGCCAGCAGCTTTCAGGGGATCCCCGGGGAGCTGTTTTTT. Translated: CASSFQGIPGELFF.

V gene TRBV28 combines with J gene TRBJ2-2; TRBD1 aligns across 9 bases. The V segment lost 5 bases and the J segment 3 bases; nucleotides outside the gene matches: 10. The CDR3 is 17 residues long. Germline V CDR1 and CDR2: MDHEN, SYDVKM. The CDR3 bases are TGTGCCAGCAGTCCCATACCGGGGACAGGGTACACCGGGGAGCTGTTTTTT. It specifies CASSPIPGTGYTGELFF.

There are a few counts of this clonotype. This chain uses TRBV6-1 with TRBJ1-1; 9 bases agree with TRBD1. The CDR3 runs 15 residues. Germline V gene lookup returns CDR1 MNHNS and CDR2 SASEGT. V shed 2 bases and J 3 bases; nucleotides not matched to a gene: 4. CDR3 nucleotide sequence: TGTGCCAGCAGTGAACCGGGACAGGGTTACACTGAAGCTTTCTTT. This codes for CASSEPGQGYTEAFF.

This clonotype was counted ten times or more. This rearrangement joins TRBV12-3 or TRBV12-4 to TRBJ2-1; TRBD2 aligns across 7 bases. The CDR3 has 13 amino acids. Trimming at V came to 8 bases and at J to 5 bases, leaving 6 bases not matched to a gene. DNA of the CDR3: TGTGCCAGCGAGGCTAGCGGACACAATGAGCAGTTCTTC. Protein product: CASEASGHNEQFF.

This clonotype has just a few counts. The CDR3 DNA is TGTGCCAGCAGCAAATGGGTCACAGGTGGAACTGAAAAACTGTTTTTT. Residues: CASSKWVTGGTEKLFF. The chain is built from TRBV21-1 and TRBJ1-4; TRBD1, as called in the table, went unchecked against the DNA. TRBV21-1 has pseudogene status. This CDR3 comprises 16 residues.

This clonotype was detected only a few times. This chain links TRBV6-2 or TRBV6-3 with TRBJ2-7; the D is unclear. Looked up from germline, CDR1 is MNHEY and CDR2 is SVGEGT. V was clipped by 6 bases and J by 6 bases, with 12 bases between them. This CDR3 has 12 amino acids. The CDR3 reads CASSWQSLEQYF. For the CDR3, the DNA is TGTGCCAGCAGCTGGCAGAGTCTCGAGCAGTACTTC.